What follows is one TCR beta chain and its context. The sample is drawn from a study of blood T cell repertoires in COVID-19. Whole-study context: T cells, B-cell-depleted T cells, or PBMCs provided the cDNA or gDNA that served as material.

V lost 1 base, J lost 4 bases, and 11 bases lay in between. The CDR3 sequence is 14 residues long. Germline-derived CDR1 and CDR2 are LNHNV and YYDKDF (reference sequence). Generated by immunoSEQ multiplex PCR, the TCRdb table keeps only in-frame clones and is missing some. The sample includes some 400,000 clones, almost 90% of them seen just once. The TCR originated in a man younger than 35 with active or convalescent COVID-19. Sequencing was done on a sample of peripheral blood. This chain links TRBV15 with TRBJ2-7, with D possibly TRBD2 on 6 matching bases. The chain's CDR3 is CATSRAGRAYEQYF. Written as DNA, the CDR3 is TGTGCCACCAGCAGAGCCGGGAGAGCTTACGAGCAGTACTTC. Filled out from reference TRBV15 and TRBJ2-7, the complete variable domain reads DAMVIQNPRYQVTQFGKPVTLSCSQTLNHNVMYWYQQKSSQAPKLLFHYYDKDFNNEADTPDNFQSRRPNTSFCFLDIRSPGLGDTAMYLCATSRAGRAYEQYFGPGTRLTVT.